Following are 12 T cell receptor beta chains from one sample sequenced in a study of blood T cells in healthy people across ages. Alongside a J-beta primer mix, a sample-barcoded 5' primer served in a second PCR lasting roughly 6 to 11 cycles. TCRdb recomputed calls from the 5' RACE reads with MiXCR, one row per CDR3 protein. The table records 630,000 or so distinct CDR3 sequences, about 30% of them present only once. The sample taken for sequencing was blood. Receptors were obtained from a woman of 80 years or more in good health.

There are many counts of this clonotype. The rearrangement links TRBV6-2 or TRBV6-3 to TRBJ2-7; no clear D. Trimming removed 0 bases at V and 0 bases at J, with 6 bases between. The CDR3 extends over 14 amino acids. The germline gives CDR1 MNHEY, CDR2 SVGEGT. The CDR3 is CASSYSANSYEQYF. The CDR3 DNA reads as TGTGCCAGCAGTTACTCGGCTAACTCCTACGAGCAGTACTTC.

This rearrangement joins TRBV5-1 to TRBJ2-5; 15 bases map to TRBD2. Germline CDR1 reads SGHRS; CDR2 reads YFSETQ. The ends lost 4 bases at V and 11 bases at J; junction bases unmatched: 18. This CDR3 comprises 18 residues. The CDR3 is CASSPGLAGGGIYNEQYF. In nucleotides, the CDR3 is TGCGCCAGCAGCCCGGGACTAGCGGGGGGCGGAATCTACAATGAGCAGTACTTC.

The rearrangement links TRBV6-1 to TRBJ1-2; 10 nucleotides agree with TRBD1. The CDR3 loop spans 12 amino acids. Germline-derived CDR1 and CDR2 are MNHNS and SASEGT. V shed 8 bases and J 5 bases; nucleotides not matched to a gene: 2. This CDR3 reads CASGQGGYGYTF. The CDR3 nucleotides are TGTGCCAGCGGACAGGGGGGGTATGGCTACACCTTC.

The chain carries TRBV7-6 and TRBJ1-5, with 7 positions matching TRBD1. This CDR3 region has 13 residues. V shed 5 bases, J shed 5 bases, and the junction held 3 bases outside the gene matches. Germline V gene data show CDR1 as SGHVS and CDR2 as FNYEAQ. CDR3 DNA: TGTGCCAGCAGCCCGACAGGGCATCAGCCCCAGCATTTT. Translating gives CASSPTGHQPQHF.

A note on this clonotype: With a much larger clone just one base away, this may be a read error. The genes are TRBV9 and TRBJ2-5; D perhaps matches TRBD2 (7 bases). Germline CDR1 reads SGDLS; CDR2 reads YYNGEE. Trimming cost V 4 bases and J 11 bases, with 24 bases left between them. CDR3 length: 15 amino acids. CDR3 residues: CASSYLGGGRNEQYF. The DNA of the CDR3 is TGTGCCAGCAGCTACTTGGGGGGGGGCAGAAATGAGCAGTACTTC.

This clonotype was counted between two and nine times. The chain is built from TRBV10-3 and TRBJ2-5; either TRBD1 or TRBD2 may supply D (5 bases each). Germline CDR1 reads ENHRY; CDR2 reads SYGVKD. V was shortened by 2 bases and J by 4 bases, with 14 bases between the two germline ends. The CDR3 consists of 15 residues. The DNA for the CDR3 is TGTGCCATCAGTGAGGCCCCGGGACGGCTAGAGACCCAGTACTTC. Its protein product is CAISEAPGRLETQYF.

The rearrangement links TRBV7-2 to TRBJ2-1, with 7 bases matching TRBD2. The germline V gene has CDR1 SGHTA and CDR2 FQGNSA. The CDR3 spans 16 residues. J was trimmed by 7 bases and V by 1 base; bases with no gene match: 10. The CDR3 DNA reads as TGTGCCAGCAGCTTAGGGGGCGGGAGCGGGGCTAATGAGCAGTTCTTC. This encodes CASSLGGGSGANEQFF.

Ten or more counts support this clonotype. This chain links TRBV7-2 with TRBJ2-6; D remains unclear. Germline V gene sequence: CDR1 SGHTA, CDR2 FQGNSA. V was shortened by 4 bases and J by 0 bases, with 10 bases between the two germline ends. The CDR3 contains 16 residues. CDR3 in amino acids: CASSSSTGSGANVLTF. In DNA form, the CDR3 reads TGTGCCAGCAGCTCAAGCACCGGCTCTGGGGCCAACGTCCTGACTTTC.

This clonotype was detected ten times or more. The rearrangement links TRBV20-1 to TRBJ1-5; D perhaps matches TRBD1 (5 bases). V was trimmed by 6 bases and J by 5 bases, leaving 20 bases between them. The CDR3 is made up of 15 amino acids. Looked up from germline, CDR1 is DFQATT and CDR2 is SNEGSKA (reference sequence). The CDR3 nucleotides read TGCAGTGCAAGGGGACGGTCAAGTCGGGATCAGCCCCAGCATTTT. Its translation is CSARGRSSRDQPQHF.

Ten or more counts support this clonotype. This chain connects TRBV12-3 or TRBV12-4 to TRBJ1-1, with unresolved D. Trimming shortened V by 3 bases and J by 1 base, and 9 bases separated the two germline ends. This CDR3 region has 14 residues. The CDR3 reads CASSFRAGNTEAFF. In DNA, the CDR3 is TGTGCCAGCAGTTTCCGAGCAGGGAACACTGAAGCTTTCTTT.

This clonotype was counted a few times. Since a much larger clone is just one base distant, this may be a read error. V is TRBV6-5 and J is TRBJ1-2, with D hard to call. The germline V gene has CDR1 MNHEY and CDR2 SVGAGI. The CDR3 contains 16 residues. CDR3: CAGSYSIAARDYGYTF. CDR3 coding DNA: TGTGCCGGCAGTTACTCGATCGCGGCTAGGGACTATGGCTACACCTTC.

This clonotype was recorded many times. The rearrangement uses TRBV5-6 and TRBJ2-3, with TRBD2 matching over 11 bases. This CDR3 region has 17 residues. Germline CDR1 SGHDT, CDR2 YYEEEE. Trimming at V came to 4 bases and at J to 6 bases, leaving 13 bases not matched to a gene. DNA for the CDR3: TGTGCCAGCAGCCAAAAAGGGAAACTAGCGGGGGCCGATACGCAGTATTTT. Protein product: CASSQKGKLAGADTQYF. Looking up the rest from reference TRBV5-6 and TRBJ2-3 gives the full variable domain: DAGVTQSPTHLIKTRGQQVTLRCSPKSGHDTVSWYQQALGQGPQFIFQYYEEEERQRGNFPDRFSGHQFPNYSSELNVNALLLGDSALYLCASSQKGKLAGADTQYFGPGTRLTVL.